This T cell receptor beta chain appears in the sequencing data of a study of T cells after yellow fever vaccination. Study results and limitations: Reappearing after the booster were most of the clones from primary vaccination (roughly 95% CD4, approximately 89% CD8). Contaminating bulk clonotypes could be abundant in FACS-sorted repertoires. The secondary response was weaker but peaked faster, day 5 versus 15.

A 5'RACE template-switching step, the method used to make TCR cDNA, added a universal primer site and UMIs. TCRdb itself ran the 5' RACE reads through MiXCR, one entry per CDR3 protein. The sample lists about 320,000 distinct CDR3 sequences, about 4.5% seen once, with around 19% in the top ten. In its sample, this clonotype was seen many times. The antigen is unknown. This CDR3 spans 15 amino acids. CDR1 and CDR2 from the germline V gene are SGHRS and YFSETQ. The V and J ends lost 3 bases and 0 bases respectively, with 12 bases between them. The receptor's source is a man between 18 and 29 years old who received the YFV17D yellow fever vaccine. This sequence joins TRBV5-1 and TRBJ1-1; no clear D. Sequences were derived from PBMCs, sampled 15 days after the yellow fever booster vaccination. The CDR3 protein is CASSSAGIMNTEAFF. The DNA for the CDR3 is TGCGCCAGCAGCTCCGCAGGAATCATGAACACTGAAGCTTTCTTT.